The following is a T cell receptor (beta chain) sequence with its context. It lacks a known antigen. Base qualities are not recorded, but no much larger clone differs from it by a single base. These data come from a study of vaccination effects on CD4 cells after COVID-19 (dated by TCRdb to about 2022). Some background on the complete study: Across the study, the median time from the second dose to post-vaccine sampling was 72 days (range 14 to 241). The study compared SARS-CoV-2 spike-specific CD4+ TCR repertoires before and after mRNA vaccination in COVID-19 convalescent patients and infection-naive vaccine recipients. Altogether, some ten COVID-19 convalescent patients and a few SARS-CoV-2-naive healthy vaccine recipients made up the full study. Cultures from other donors in the study were sequenced with the Oncomine TCR Beta short-read assay on an Illumina iSeq 100. Study-wide conclusions, independent of this receptor: In healthy vaccine recipients, vaccine-induced clones were almost all SARS-CoV-2 mono-reactive, with only 1 of 255 cross-reactive with common cold coronaviruses. Clones induced by infection and clones induced by vaccination both contracted markedly at late timepoints after vaccination, which fits with T cell responses waning over time. The study was limited by a small number of convalescent patients and lacked early post-infection timepoints.

The germline V gene gives CDR1 as SGDLS and CDR2 as YYNGEE. Inclusive of the bounding cysteine and phenylalanine, the CDR3 is 15 residues long. Only the CDR3 region is kept as DNA, spanning 45 bases read in frame from base 1. The germline V end is reduced by 3 bases and the J end by 0 bases; junction bases left unmatched: 5. To identify antigen-specific CD4+ T cell clonotypes by their expansion, the ViraFEST assay first stimulated PBMC with viral peptide pools and then applied TCR sequencing. After more than 9 days of culture, CD4+ T cells were isolated with the EasySep CD4+ T cell isolation kit. Two doses of either the BNT162b2 or the mRNA-1273 mRNA SARS-CoV-2 vaccine were administered to participants. Negative nucleocapsid antibody results before and after vaccination confirmed that the healthy vaccine recipients had no prior SARS-CoV-2 infection. Roughly 2.1 million PBMC per well were cultured in IMDM with 5% human AB serum, 8.5 to 10 IU/ml IL-2 and gentamicin, plus 10 ug/ml peptides. Half of the culture medium was replaced with fresh IL-2-containing medium on days 3 and 7. Each peptide stimulation condition was cultured in triplicate wells unless otherwise noted. Using Ficoll-Paque Plus gradient centrifugation, PBMC were separated from whole blood and then either used fresh or cryopreserved at -140C. The spike proteins of SARS-CoV-2 and of the common cold coronaviruses HCoV-NL63, HCoV-OC43 and HCoV-229E were spanned by overlapping peptide pools. The QIAamp micro DNA kit was used to extract genomic DNA from the cultured CD4+ T cells.

The receptor library was made with the immunoSEQ multiplex PCR assay. DNA from the cultured, isolated CD4+ T cells was subjected to TCR beta CDR3 sequencing. The study's own analysis went as follows. The analysis removed non-productive TCR sequences, trimmed reads to the CDR3 region, and retained only CDR3s that were 7 or more amino acids long. Antigen-specific clonotypes were identified using the MANAFEST web app by comparison of expansion in peptide wells against reference cultures. Positive clones required FDR<0.05 expansion versus reference and all other wells, odds ratio above 5, and frequency above 0.1% in two replicate wells. Cross-reactive clonotypes were defined as significantly expanded in SARS-CoV-2 spike wells and in at least one common cold coronavirus spike condition. CDR3 similarity was assessed by Levenshtein distance using the stringdist R package, and unrooted trees were constructed with ape in R 3.6.1. TCRdb stores this immuneACCESS table with in-frame sequences only. Part of the clones is absent; in the studies checked, under half of the shortfall reflects unresolved V genes, and no reason is known for the rest. V and J calls and clone size come straight from that table; D and trimming were deduced from the DNA. Recorded for this sample are under 40,000 clones; approximately 84% of them occurred a single time. The top ten clonotypes cover just under 2% of the sample.

This material consisted of CD4+ T cells from PBMCs cultured with HCoV-NL63 spike peptides, taken after COVID-19 vaccination. Interpreted using the paper, the cell subset or site label stands for: HCoV-NL63 spike overlapping peptide pool stimulation. The chain is made from TRBV9 and TRBJ1-1, with 7 bases in between that match TRBD1. This TCR was sampled from a human donor who received a COVID-19 vaccine. Some clones in this sample may be carry-over from other donors' samples. Here the CDR3 is given as CASSAPTGMNTEAFF. Read as DNA, the sequence is TGTGCCAGCAGCGCCCCGACAGGGATGAACACTGAAGCTTTCTTT.